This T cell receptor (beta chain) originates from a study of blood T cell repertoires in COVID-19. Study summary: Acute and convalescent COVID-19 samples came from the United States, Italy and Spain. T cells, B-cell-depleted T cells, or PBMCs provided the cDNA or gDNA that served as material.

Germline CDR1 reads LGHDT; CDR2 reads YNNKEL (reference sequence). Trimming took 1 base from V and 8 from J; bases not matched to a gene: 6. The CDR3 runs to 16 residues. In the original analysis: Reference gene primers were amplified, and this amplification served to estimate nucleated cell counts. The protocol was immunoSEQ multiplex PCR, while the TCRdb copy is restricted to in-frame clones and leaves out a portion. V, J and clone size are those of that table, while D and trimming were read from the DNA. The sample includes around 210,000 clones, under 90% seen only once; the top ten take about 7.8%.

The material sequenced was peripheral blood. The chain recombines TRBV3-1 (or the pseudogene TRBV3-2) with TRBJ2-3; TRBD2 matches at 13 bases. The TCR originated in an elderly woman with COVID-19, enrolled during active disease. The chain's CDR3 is CASSQGRTSGSVTQYF. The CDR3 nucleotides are TGTGCCAGCAGCCAAGGGCGGACTAGCGGGAGCGTTACGCAGTATTTT.